Following are 13 T cell receptor beta chains from one sample sequenced in a study of early stage breast cancer tumors. Generated by immunoSEQ multiplex PCR, the TCRdb table keeps only in-frame clones and is missing some. This sample has 25,000 to 30,000 clones, with 80% to 90% found just once. Specimen: blood. All receptors come from a person between 50 and 60 years old with breast cancer.

As DNA, the CDR3 is TGTGCCAGCAGCCAAGATGGGGTTGGCGGGGCCAACGTCCTGACTTTC. Translating gives CASSQDGVGGANVLTF. The V call is TRBV4-2, the J call TRBJ2-6; D is unresolved. CDR1 is LGHNA, CDR2 YNFKEQ, per germline. V was trimmed by 0 bases and J by 4 bases, leaving 10 bases between them. The CDR3 is 16 amino acids.

J is TRBJ1-2 and V is TRBV11-2; 9 positions agree with TRBD1. Per germline, CDR1 SGHAT and CDR2 FQNNGV. Losses at the gene ends were 5 bases for V and 4 bases for J; bases not matched to a gene: 2. The CDR3 sequence is 13 residues long. The CDR3 DNA reads TGTGCCAGCAGCCGGGACAGGGTCTATGGCTACACCTTC. Translation: CASSRDRVYGYTF.

J is TRBJ1-1 and V is TRBV1; the table's TRBD1 call for D was not verified on the DNA. TRBV1 corresponds to a pseudogene. The length of the CDR3 is 14 residues. The CDR3, as DNA: TGCACCAGCAGCCAAGGAGGGGGCGACACTGAAGCTTTCTTT. This gives the protein CTSSQGGGDTEAFF.

The chain has TRBV7-9 and TRBJ2-5; 8 positions agree with TRBD1. Per germline, CDR1 SEHNR and CDR2 FQNEAQ (reference sequence). The CDR3 runs 16 residues. V shed 2 bases and J 5 bases; nucleotides not matched to a gene: 10. Here the CDR3 DNA reads TGTGCCAGCAGCTTAAGTCAACAGGGGGTTAGGGAGACCCAGTACTTC. This gives the protein CASSLSQQGVRETQYF.

The chain recombines TRBV7-9 with TRBJ2-7, with D possibly being TRBD2 (6 bases). Trimming took 4 bases from V and 0 from J, leaving 19 bases between them. The CDR3 length is 17 residues. Germline lookup yields CDR1 SEHNR and CDR2 FQNEAQ (reference sequence). The CDR3 sequence is CASSSPRARRGSYEQYF. The CDR3 nucleotides are TGTGCCAGCAGCTCGCCAAGGGCGCGGAGGGGCTCCTACGAGCAGTACTTC.

The rearrangement uses TRBV10-3 and TRBJ2-1; D might be TRBD2 (7 bases). From germline, CDR1 is ENHRY and CDR2 SYGVKD. The length of the CDR3 is 13 residues. V was clipped by 3 bases and J by 8 bases, with 11 bases between them. The CDR3 coding sequence is TGTGCCATCAGTGAAAGGGGGAGGGATGAGCAGTTCTTC. Amino acids: CAISERGRDEQFF.

This clone has only one observation. V usage is TRBV19 and J usage is TRBJ2-2; D remains unclear. Trimming cost V 2 bases and J 6 bases, with 4 bases left between them. Germline assignment: CDR1 LNHDA and CDR2 SQIVND (reference sequence). The CDR3 is 12 amino acids. DNA for the CDR3: TGTGCCAGTAGTATACTCTCCGGGGAGCTGTTTTTT. Translating it yields CASSILSGELFF.

The chain links TRBV6-1 to TRBJ2-7; TRBD2 matches 9 bases. This CDR3 has 14 amino acids. Per the germline V gene, CDR1 is MNHNS and CDR2 is SASEGT. V was pared by 6 bases and J by 5 bases, with 8 bases of the junction left unmatched. The CDR3 region has the DNA TGTGCCAGCAGCATTCGACTAGCGGCCCACGAGCAGTACTTC. Protein product: CASSIRLAAHEQYF.

The rearrangement uses TRBV5-1 and TRBJ1-2, with 7 bases fitting TRBD1. Germline CDR1 reads SGHRS; CDR2 reads YFSETQ. Trimming at V came to 3 bases and at J to 6 bases, leaving 8 bases not matched to a gene. The CDR3 runs to 14 residues. The CDR3 DNA sequence: TGCGCCAGCAGCTCAACCTCGACAGGGAATGGCTACACCTTC. Its protein is CASSSTSTGNGYTF.

V gene TRBV29-1 combines with J gene TRBJ1-3; 8 nucleotides align to TRBD1. From germline, CDR1 is SQVTM and CDR2 ANQGSEA. Trimming removed 6 bases from V and 4 bases from J; junction bases left unmatched: 11. This CDR3 is built from 15 residues. The CDR3 DNA reads TGCAGCGTAAGTGTCGGACAGGGTCGAGGAAACACCATATATTTT. Its translation is CSVSVGQGRGNTIYF.

The chain links TRBV5-4 to TRBJ1-6; 9 nucleotides agree with TRBD1. CDR3 length: 19 residues. The germline V gene has CDR1 SGHNT and CDR2 YYREEE (reference sequence). Trimming at V came to 6 bases and at J to 6 bases, leaving 19 bases not matched to a gene. Here the CDR3 reads CASNKSGTGITPGNSPLHF. The CDR3, as DNA: TGTGCCAGCAACAAATCCGGGACAGGGATAACACCGGGTAATTCACCCCTCCACTTT.

CDR3 DNA: TGTGCCAGCAGTTCCACCAGGGGGTCAGGAGTTAGAGGAAACACCATATATTTT. Translated, it gives CASSSTRGSGVRGNTIYF. This sequence joins TRBV28 and TRBJ1-3, with 7 bases lining up with TRBD1. Germline values: CDR1 MDHEN, CDR2 SYDVKM. The CDR3 covers 18 residues. The trim removed 4 bases at V and 4 bases at J, leaving 16 bases unmatched. Full variable domain (missing parts from reference TRBV28 and TRBJ1-3): DVKVTQSSRYLVKRTGEKVFLECVQDMDHENMFWYRQDPGLGLRLIYFSYDVKMKEKGDIPEGYSVSREKKERFSLILESASTNQTSMYLCASSSTRGSGVRGNTIYFGEGSWLTVV.

The rearrangement joins TRBV10-3 to TRBJ2-7; 8 positions agree with TRBD2. This CDR3 spans 13 amino acids. Germline lookup yields CDR1 ENHRY and CDR2 SYGVKD. The trim removed 8 bases at V and 10 bases at J, leaving 13 bases unmatched. CDR3 nucleotides: TGTGCCATCGCACCGGGGGGGGTAACCGAACAGTACTTC. It yields the protein CAIAPGGVTEQYF.